This TCR beta chain was sequenced during a study of graft-versus-host responses after intestinal transplantation. Findings and caveats of the study: High graft-versus-host to host-versus-graft clonal ratios were seen in allografts of patients with graft-donor T cell macrochimerism.

Lamina propria and intraepithelial lymphocytes were released by processing graft tissue. CDR1 is MNHNS and CDR2 is SASEGT in the germline V gene. Trimming removed 0 bases at V and 5 bases at J, with 7 bases between. The CDR3 extends over 13 amino acids. Of note for this clone: Its antigen is still unknown.

Libraries were prepared by immunoSEQ multiplex PCR; TCRdb keeps only in-frame clonotypes and omits some of them. The sample consists of approximately 6,000 clones, roughly 71% of them appearing once. The rearrangement joins TRBV6-1 to TRBJ1-2; no clear D gene. The sequences come from ileum tissue, collected roughly 300 days after intestinal transplant. The clonotype originates from a human patient who received an intestinal transplant, so some T cells may come from the graft donor. The CDR3 spells CASSEAKGYGYTF. As DNA, the CDR3 is TGTGCCAGCAGTGAAGCAAAGGGATATGGCTACACCTTC.